This TCR beta chain stems from a study of T cell repertoires in cytomegalovirus infection. Study-wide context: CMV infection together with matching HLA type was indicated by public TCR beta signatures. Study findings and constraints: The response measured ex vivo was dominated by TCR beta clonotypes (HLA-C-restricted and CMV-specific).

Trimming stripped 5 bases from V and 0 bases from J, with 13 bases between. CDR3 length equals 15 residues. This clonotype came up once. Its specificity is unknown. TCRdb fed the reads into MiXCR, producing one record per CDR3 protein. The repertoire holds about 150,000 distinct CDR3 sequences, with around 24% as singletons. The gene calls are TRBV12-3 or TRBV12-4 and TRBJ1-1; a weak D match, TRBD1 (6 bases). The sequenced sample consisted of PBMCs. The receptor was isolated from a human donor in good health (CMV status not recorded). Some clones in this sample may be carry-over from other donors' samples. The chain's CDR3 is CASSLWGTLNTEAFF. DNA of the CDR3: TGTGCCAGCAGTCTTTGGGGGACACTGAACACTGAAGCTTTCTTT.